A single sample gave rise to the 9 T cell receptor beta chains below, sequenced in a study of control samples from healthy donors and cancer patients. Generated by immunoSEQ multiplex PCR, the TCRdb table keeps only in-frame clones and is missing some. The sample shows around 180,000 clones, about 86% of them seen only once. Sequenced material: blood. The receptor set was obtained from a woman aged 25-40 years in good health.

CDR3 loop: CASSGGGVHEQFF. CDR3 bases: TGTGCCAGCAGTGGAGGAGGTGTCCATGAGCAGTTCTTC. J is TRBJ2-1 and V is TRBV27; a possible D gene is TRBD2 (5 bases). Germline assignment: CDR1 MNHEY and CDR2 SMNVEV (reference sequence). This CDR3 contains 13 residues. V gave up 5 bases and J gave up 8 bases, with 13 bases separating them.

The chain is built from TRBV18 and TRBJ1-3; D perhaps matches TRBD1 (5 bases). This CDR3 has 13 amino acids. V gave up 6 bases and J gave up 3 bases, with 9 bases separating them. Germline lookup yields CDR1 KGHSH and CDR2 LQKENI. CDR3 nucleotides: TGTGCCAGCTCGGGGGACGTTGGAAACACCATATATTTT. It codes for CASSGDVGNTIYF.

The V and J genes are TRBV7-9 and TRBJ2-7, with a tentative D call TRBD2 (5 bases). The CDR3 loop spans 14 amino acids. Between the trimmed V and J ends, which lost 0 bases and 2 bases, there was a span of 8 bases. Germline V lookup: CDR1 SEHNR, CDR2 FQNEAQ (reference sequence). CDR3 protein: CASSLAGAAYEQYF. The CDR3 bases are TGTGCCAGCAGCTTAGCGGGAGCCGCCTACGAGCAGTACTTC.

The V and J genes are TRBV4-1 and TRBJ2-7, with 14 bases aligning to TRBD2. V was clipped by 3 bases and J by 3 bases; unmatched bases: 1. This CDR3 has 15 amino acids. Germline CDR1 MGHRA, CDR2 YSYEKL. CDR3 protein: CASSQGLAGVYEQYF. The DNA for the CDR3 is TGCGCCAGCAGCCAGGGACTAGCGGGGGTCTACGAGCAGTACTTC.

The chain is built from TRBV2 and TRBJ1-6; D perhaps matches TRBD1 (6 bases). This CDR3 comprises 16 residues. Trimming stripped 3 bases from V and 2 bases from J, with 11 bases between. CDR1 is SNHLY, CDR2 FYNNEI, per germline. This chain's CDR3 is CASSEREGAYNSPLHF. In nucleotides, the CDR3 is TGTGCCAGCAGTGAGAGGGAGGGGGCCTATAATTCACCCCTCCACTTT.

The V gene is TRBV28, the J gene TRBJ2-2; no reliable D call. V gave up 7 bases and J gave up 7 bases, with 19 bases separating them. The CDR3 contains 15 residues. The germline CDR1 and CDR2 sequences are MDHEN and SYDVKM. CDR3 residues: CASTTLPQRVGELFF. The CDR3 nucleotides read TGTGCCAGCACCACCCTGCCACAAAGGGTCGGGGAGCTGTTTTTT.

This clone was counted a single time. The CDR3: CASSISSGGITDTQYF. CDR3 DNA: TGCGCCAGCAGCATATCTAGCGGGGGAATCACAGATACGCAGTATTTT. The chain employs TRBV5-1 and TRBJ2-3; TRBD2 matches at 10 bases. Germline values: CDR1 SGHRS, CDR2 YFSETQ. This CDR3 has 16 residues. Trimming at V came to 4 bases and at J to 2 bases, leaving 7 bases not matched to a gene.

J is TRBJ2-7 and V is TRBV4-1; D gene ambiguous. The CDR3 length is 13 residues. Trimming stripped 0 bases from V and 2 bases from J, with 5 bases between. Per the germline V gene, CDR1 is MGHRA and CDR2 is YSYEKL. CDR3 loop: CASSQDPTYEQYV. The CDR3 DNA reads TGCGCCAGCAGCCAAGATCCCACCTACGAGCAGTACGTC.

This clone was seen only a few times. The chain uses TRBV6-2 or TRBV6-3 and TRBJ2-7, with 14 bases matching TRBD2. The CDR3 length is 19 residues. CDR1 and CDR2 from the germline V gene are MNHEY and SVGEGT. The V gene end was trimmed by 4 bases and the J gene end by 1 base; junction bases not matched to a gene: 12. The CDR3 sequence: CASSSLFGTSGRLSYEQYF. CDR3 DNA sequence: TGTGCCAGCAGTTCCCTATTTGGGACTAGCGGGAGATTGTCCTACGAGCAGTACTTC.